The clone carrying this T cell receptor (beta chain) was observed a single time. The sample originates from a study of blood T cell repertoires in COVID-19. Study-level information: T cells, B-cell-depleted T cells, or PBMCs supplied cDNA or gDNA.

Participant age was roughly 18 to 89 years, and participants resided in approximately 24 US areas. As handled by the study authors: Estimated nucleated cell counts came from reference gene primer amplification. Assay used: immunoSEQ multiplex PCR; TCRdb lists only in-frame clones, some missing. V and J calls and clone size are as listed in that table; D and trimming were resolved from the DNA. The data contain some 270,000 clones, 85% to 90% of them singletons. Looked up from germline, CDR1 is GTSNPN and CDR2 is SVGIG (reference sequence). Trimming pared 3 bases from V and 0 bases from J, leaving 14 bases between. CDR3 length: 15 residues.

The receptor comes from a woman in her twenties or thirties with acute COVID-19. The J gene is TRBJ1-1, the V gene TRBV30; D is ambiguous. Sequenced input: PBMCs or T cells enriched from blood (not recorded which). CDR3 coding DNA: TGTGCCTGGAGCGATTTATGGCCATTGAACACTGAAGCTTTCTTT. The encoded protein is CAWSDLWPLNTEAFF.